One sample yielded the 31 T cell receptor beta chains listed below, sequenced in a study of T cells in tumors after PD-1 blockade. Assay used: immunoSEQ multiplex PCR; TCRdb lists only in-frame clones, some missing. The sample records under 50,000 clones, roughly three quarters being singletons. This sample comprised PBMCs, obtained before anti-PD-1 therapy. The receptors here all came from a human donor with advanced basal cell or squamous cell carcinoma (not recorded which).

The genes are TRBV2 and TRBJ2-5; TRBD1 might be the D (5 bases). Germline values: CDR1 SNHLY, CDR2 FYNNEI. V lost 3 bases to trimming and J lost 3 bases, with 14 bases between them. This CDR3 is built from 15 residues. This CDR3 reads CASSEYWAGKETQYF. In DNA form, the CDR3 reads TGTGCCAGCAGTGAGTACTGGGCAGGGAAAGAGACCCAGTACTTC.

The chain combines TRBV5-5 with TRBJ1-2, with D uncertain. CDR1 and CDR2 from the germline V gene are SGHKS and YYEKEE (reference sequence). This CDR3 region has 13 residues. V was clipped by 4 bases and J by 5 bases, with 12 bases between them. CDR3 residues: CASSPRGGYGYTF. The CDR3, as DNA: TGTGCCAGCAGCCCCCGGGGAGGGTATGGCTACACCTTC. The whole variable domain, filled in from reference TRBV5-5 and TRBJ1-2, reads DAGVTQSPTHLIKTRGQQVTLRCSPISGHKSVSWYQQVLGQGPQFIFQYYEKEERGRGNFPDRFSARQFPNYSSELNVNALLLGDSALYLCASSPRGGYGYTFGSGTRLTVV.

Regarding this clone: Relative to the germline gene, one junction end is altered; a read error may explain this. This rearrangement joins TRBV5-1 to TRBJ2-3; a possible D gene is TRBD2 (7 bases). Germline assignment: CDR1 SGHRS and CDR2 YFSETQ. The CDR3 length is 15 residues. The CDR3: CAGSWAGASTDTQYF. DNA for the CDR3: TGCGCCGGCAGCTGGGCGGGGGCCAGCACAGATACGCAGTATTTT.

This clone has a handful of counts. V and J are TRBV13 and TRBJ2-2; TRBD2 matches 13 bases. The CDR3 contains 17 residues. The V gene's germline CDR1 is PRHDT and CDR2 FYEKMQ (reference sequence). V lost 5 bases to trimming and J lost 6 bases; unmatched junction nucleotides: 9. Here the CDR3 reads CASSTGLAGEVAGELFF. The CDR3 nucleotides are TGTGCCAGCAGCACAGGACTAGCGGGAGAGGTAGCCGGGGAGCTGTTTTTT. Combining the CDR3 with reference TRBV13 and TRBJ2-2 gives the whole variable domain AAGVIQSPRHLIKEKRETATLKCYPIPRHDTVYWYQQGPGQDPQFLISFYEKMQSDKGSIPDRFSAQQFSDYHSELNMSSLELGDSALYFCASSTGLAGEVAGELFFGEGSRLTVL.

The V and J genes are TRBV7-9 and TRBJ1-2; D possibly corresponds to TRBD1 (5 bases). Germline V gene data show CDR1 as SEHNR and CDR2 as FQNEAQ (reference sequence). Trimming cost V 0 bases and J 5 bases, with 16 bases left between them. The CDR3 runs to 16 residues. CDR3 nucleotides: TGTGCCAGCAGCTTAGCCACCAGACAGACCCTGTATGGCTACACCTTC. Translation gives CASSLATRQTLYGYTF.

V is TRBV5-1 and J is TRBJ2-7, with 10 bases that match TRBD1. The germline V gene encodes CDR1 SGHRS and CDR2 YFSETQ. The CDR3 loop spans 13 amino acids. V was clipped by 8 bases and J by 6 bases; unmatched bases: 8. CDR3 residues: CASASRDRGEQYF. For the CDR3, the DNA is TGCGCCAGTGCATCTCGGGACAGGGGCGAGCAGTACTTC.

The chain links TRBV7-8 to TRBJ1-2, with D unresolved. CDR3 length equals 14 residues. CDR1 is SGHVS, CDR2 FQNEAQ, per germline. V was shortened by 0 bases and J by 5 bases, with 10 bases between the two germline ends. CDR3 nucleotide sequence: TGTGCCAGCAGCTTAGCCCGTCTAGGATATGGCTACACCTTC. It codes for CASSLARLGYGYTF.

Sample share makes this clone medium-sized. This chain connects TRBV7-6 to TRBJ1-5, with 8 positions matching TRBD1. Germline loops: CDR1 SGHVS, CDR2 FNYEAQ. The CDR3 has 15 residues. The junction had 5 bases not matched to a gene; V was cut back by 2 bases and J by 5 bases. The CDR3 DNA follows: TGTGCCAGCAGCTTATGGGCAGGGGGCGATCAGCCCCAGCATTTT. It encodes CASSLWAGGDQPQHF.

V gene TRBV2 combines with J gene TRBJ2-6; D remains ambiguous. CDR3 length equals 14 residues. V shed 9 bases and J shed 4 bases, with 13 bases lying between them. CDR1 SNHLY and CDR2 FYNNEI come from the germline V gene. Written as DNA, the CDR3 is TGTGCCAGTGGGCGGCCGTTGGGGGCCAACGTCCTGACTTTC. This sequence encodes CASGRPLGANVLTF.

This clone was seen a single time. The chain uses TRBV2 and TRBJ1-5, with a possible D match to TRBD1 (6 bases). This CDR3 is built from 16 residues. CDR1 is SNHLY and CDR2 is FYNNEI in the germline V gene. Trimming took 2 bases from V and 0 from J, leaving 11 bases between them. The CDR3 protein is CASSEQGTYSNQPQHF. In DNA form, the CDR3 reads TGTGCCAGCAGTGAACAGGGGACTTATAGCAATCAGCCCCAGCATTTT.

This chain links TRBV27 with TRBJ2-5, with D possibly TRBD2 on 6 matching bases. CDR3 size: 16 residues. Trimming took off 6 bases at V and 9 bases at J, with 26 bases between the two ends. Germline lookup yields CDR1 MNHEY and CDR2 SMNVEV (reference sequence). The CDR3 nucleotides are TGTGCCAGCAGCAACGGGGACTCTAATCTAATAGGGGCCCAGTACTTC. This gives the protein CASSNGDSNLIGAQYF.

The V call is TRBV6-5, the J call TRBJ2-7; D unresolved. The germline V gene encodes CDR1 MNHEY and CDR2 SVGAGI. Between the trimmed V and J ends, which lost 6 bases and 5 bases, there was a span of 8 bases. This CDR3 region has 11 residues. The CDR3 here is CASRHSDEQYF. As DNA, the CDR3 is TGTGCCAGCAGGCACAGCGACGAGCAGTACTTC.

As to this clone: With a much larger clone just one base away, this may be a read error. CDR3 DNA: TGTGCCAGCAGCCCCGGGACAGGGATCTACGAGCAGTACTTC. Translating it yields CASSPGTGIYEQYF. V gene TRBV9 combines with J gene TRBJ2-7; TRBD1 matches 9 bases. V shed 4 bases, J shed 3 bases, and the junction held 5 bases outside the gene matches. CDR1 SGDLS and CDR2 YYNGEE come from the germline V gene. This CDR3 has 14 residues.

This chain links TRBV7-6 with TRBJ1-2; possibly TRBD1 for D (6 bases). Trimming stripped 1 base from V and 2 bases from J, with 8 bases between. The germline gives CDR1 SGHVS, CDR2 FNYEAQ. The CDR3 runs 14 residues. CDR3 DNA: TGTGCCAGCAGCTTAGGGACAGAGAACTATGGCTACACCTTC. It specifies CASSLGTENYGYTF.

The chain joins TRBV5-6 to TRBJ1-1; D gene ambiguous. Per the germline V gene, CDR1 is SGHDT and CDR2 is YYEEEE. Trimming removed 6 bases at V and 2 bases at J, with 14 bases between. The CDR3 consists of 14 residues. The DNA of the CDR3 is TGTGCCAGCACTAGGAAGACCTCTAACACTGAAGCTTTCTTT. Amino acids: CASTRKTSNTEAFF.

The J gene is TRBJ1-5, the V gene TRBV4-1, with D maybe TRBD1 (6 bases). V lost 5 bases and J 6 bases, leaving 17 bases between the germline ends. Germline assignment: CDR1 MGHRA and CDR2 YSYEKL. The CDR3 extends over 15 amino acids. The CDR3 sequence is CASSATPGVRQPQHF. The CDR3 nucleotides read TGCGCCAGCAGCGCGACACCAGGGGTTCGTCAGCCCCAGCATTTT.

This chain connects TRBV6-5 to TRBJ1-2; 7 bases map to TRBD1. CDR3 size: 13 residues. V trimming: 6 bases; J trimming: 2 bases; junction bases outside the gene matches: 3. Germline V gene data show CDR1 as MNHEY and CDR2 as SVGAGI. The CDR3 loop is CASRGDSNYGYTF. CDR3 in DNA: TGTGCCAGCAGGGGGGACAGCAACTATGGCTACACCTTC.

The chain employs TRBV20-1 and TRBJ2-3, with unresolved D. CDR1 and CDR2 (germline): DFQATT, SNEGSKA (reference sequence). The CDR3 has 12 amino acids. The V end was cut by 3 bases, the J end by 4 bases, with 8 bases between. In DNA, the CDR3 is TGCAGTGCTAGTGAGGACCCAGATACGCAGTATTTT. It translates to CSASEDPDTQYF.

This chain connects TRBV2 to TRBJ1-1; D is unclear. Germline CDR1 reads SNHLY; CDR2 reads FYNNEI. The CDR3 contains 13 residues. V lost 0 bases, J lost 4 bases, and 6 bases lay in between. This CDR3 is CASSEAEITEAFF. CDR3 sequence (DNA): TGTGCCAGCAGTGAAGCGGAAATCACTGAAGCTTTCTTT.

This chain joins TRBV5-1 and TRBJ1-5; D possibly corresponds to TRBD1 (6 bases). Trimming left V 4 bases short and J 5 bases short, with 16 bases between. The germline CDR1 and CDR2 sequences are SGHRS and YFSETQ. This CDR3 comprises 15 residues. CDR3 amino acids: CASSVEGGEDQPQHF. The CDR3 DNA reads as TGCGCCAGCAGCGTCGAAGGGGGGGAAGATCAGCCCCAGCATTTT.

The CDR3 spells CASRLGLAGGGETQYF. In DNA form, the CDR3 reads TGTGCCAGCAGGCTGGGACTAGCGGGGGGTGGGGAGACCCAGTACTTC. The chain combines TRBV3-1 (or the pseudogene TRBV3-2) with TRBJ2-5; 15 nucleotides match TRBD2. CDR1 and CDR2 (germline): LGHDT, YNNKEL (reference sequence). V shed 6 bases, J shed 5 bases, and the junction held 7 bases outside the gene matches. The CDR3 totals 16 residues.

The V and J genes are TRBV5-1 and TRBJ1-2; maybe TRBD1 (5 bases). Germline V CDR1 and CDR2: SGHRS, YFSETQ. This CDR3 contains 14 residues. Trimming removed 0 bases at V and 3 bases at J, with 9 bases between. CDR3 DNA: TGCGCCAGCAGCTTGGTTATAGGGGACTATGGCTACACCTTC. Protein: CASSLVIGDYGYTF.

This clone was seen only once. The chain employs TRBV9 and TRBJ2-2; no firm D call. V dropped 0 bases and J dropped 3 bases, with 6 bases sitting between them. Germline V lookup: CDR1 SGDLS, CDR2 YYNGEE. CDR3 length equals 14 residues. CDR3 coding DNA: TGTGCCAGCAGCGTAGAGTCCTACACCGGGGAGCTGTTTTTT. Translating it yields CASSVESYTGELFF.

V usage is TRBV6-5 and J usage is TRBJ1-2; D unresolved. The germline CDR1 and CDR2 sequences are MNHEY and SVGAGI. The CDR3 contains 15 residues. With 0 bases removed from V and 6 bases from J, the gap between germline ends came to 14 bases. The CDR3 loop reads CASSYSIGLVDGYTF. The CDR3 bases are TGTGCCAGCAGTTACTCGATTGGGCTCGTCGATGGCTACACCTTC.

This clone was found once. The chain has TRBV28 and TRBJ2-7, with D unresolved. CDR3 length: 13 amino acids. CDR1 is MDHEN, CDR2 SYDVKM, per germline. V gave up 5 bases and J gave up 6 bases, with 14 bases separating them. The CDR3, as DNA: TGTGCCAGCAGTGTTCTCCCGCAAAGCGAGCAGTACTTC. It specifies CASSVLPQSEQYF.

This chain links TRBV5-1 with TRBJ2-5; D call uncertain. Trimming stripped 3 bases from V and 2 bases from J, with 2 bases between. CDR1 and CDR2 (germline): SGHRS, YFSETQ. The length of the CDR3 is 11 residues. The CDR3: CASSSQETQYF. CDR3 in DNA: TGCGCCAGCAGCTCACAAGAGACCCAGTACTTC.

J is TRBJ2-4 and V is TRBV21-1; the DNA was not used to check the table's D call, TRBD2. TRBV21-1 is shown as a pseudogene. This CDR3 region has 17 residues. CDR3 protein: CASSQTLATAKKNIQYF. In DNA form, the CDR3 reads TGTGCCAGCAGTCAAACACTAGCTACAGCAAAGAAAAACATTCAGTACTTC.

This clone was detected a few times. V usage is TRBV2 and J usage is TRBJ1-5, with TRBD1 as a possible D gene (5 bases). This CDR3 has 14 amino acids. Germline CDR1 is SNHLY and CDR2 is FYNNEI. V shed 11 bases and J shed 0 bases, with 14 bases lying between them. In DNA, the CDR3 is TGTGCCCGCGGGGGGGTGGGTAGCAATCAGCCCCAGCATTTT. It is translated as CARGGVGSNQPQHF.

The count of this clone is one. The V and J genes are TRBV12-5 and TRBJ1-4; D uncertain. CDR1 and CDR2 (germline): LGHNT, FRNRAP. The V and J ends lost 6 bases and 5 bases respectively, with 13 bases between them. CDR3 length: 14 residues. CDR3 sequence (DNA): TGTGCTAGTGGCCCCTCAGTGGGAAATGAAAAACTGTTTTTT. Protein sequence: CASGPSVGNEKLFF.

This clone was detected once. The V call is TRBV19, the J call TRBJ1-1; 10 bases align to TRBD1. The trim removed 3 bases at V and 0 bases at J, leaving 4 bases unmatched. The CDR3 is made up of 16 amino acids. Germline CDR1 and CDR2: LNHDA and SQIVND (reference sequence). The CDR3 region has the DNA TGTGCCAGTAGTATCGGGACAGGGGAGATGAACACTGAAGCTTTCTTT. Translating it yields CASSIGTGEMNTEAFF.

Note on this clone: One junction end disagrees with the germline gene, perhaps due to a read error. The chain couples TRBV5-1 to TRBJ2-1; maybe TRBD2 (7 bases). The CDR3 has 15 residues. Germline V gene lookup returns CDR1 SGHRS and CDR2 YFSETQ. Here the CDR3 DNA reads TGCGCCCGCAGCTTGGGGGCGGGGGTGTACAATGAGCAGTTCTTC. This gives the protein CARSLGAGVYNEQFF.